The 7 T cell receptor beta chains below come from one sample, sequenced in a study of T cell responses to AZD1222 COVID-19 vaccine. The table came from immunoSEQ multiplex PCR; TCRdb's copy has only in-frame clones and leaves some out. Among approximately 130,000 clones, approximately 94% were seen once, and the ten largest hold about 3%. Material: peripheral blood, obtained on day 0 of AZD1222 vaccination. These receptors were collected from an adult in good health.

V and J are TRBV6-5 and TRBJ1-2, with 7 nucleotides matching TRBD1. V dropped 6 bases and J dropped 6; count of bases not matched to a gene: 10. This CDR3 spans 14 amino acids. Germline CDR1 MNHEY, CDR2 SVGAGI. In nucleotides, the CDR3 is TGTGCCAGCAGAACAGGGGTATTGGTTGATGGCTACACCTTC. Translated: CASRTGVLVDGYTF.

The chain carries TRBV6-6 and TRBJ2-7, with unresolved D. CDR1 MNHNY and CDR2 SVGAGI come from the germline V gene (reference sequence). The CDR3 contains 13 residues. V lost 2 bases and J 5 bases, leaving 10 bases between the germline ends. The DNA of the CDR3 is TGTGCCAGCAGTTACCCCCGAGTTGACGAGCAGTACTTC. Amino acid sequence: CASSYPRVDEQYF.

The CDR3 DNA sequence: TGCGCCAGCAGCCACCAGGGGGATACGCAGTATTTT. Translating it yields CASSHQGDTQYF. V is TRBV4-1 and J is TRBJ2-3; weak D call: TRBD1 (6 bases). The CDR3 is 12 amino acids. Trimming removed 3 bases from V and 6 bases from J, with 7 bases in between. Germline V gene lookup returns CDR1 MGHRA and CDR2 YSYEKL.

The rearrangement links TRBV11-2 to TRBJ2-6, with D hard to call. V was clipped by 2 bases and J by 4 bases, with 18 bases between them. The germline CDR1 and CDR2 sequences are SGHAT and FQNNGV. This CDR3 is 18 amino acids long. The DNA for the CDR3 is TGTGCCAGCAGCTTACGGGCTAATCTTCGACCCGGGGCCAACGTCCTGACTTTC. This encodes CASSLRANLRPGANVLTF.

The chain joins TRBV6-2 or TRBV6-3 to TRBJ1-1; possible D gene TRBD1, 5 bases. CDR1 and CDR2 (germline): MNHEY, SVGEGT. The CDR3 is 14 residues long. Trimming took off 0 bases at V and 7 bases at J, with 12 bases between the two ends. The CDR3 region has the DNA TGTGCCAGCAGTTACTCCCCTGCGCAGGGTGAAGCTTTCTTT. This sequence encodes CASSYSPAQGEAFF.

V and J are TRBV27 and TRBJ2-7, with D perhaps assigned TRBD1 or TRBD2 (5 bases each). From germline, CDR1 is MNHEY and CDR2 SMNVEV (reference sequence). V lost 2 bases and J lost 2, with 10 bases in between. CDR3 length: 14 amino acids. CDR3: CASSLGTAAYEQYF. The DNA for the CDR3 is TGTGCCAGCAGTTTAGGGACCGCTGCCTACGAGCAGTACTTC.

The CDR3 is CASRVNGGVNQPQHF. Written as DNA, the CDR3 is TGTGCCAGTAGGGTGAACGGGGGGGTAAATCAGCCCCAGCATTTT. The V and J genes are TRBV19 and TRBJ1-5; possibly TRBD1 for D (5 bases). CDR3 length: 15 amino acids. V dropped 6 bases and J dropped 4 bases, with 16 bases sitting between them. Germline V CDR1 and CDR2: LNHDA, SQIVND (reference sequence). The full variable domain, completed using reference TRBV19 and TRBJ1-5, is DGGITQSPKYLFRKEGQNVTLSCEQNLNHDAMYWYRQDPGQGLRLIYYSQIVNDFQKGDIAEGYSVSREKKESFPLTVTSAQKNPTAFYLCASRVNGGVNQPQHFGDGTRLSIL.